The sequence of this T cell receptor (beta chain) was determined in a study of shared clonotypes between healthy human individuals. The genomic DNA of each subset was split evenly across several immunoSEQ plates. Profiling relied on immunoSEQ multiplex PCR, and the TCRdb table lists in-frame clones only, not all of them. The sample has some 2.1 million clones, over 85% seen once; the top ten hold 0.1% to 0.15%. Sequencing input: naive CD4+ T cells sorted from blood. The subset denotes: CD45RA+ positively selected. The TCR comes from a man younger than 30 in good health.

The CDR3 loop reads CSVEYKSGAFF. The CDR3 DNA is TGCAGCGTAGAGTATAAGTCGGGAGCTTTCTTT. The chain uses TRBV29-1 and TRBJ1-1, with unresolved D. Germline V gives CDR1 SQVTM, CDR2 ANQGSEA. The CDR3 extends over 11 amino acids. Trimming left V 6 bases short and J 10 bases short, with 15 bases between.